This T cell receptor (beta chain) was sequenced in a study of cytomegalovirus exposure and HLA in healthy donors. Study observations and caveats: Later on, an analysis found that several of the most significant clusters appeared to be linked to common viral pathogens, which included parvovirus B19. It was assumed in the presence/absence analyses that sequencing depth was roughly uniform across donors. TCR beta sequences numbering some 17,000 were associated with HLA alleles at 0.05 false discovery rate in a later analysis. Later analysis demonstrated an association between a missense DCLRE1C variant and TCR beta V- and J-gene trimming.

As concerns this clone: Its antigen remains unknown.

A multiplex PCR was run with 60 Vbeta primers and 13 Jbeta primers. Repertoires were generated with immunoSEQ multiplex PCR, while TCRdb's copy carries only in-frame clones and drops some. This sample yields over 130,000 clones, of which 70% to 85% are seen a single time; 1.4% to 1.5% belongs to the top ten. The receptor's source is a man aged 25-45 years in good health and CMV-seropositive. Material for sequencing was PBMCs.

The CDR3 DNA reads as TGTGCCAGCAGCGTAGGTACACAAGAGACCCAGTACTTC. This codes for CASSVGTQETQYF. V usage is TRBV9 and J usage is TRBJ2-5; D is unresolved. This CDR3 comprises 13 residues. Trimming took 0 bases from V and 2 from J, leaving 5 bases between them. The germline V gene has CDR1 SGDLS and CDR2 YYNGEE.